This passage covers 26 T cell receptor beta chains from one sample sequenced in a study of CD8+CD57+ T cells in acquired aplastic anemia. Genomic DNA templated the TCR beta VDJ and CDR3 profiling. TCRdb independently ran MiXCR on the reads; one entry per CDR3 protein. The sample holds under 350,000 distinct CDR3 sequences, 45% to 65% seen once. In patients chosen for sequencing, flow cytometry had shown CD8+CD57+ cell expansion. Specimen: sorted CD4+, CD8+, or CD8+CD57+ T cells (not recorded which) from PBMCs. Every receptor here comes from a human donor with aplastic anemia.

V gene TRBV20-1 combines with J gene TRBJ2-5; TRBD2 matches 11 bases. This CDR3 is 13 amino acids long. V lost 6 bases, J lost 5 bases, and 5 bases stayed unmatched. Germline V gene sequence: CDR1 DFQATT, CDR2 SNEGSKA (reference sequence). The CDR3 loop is CSAPLAGGETQYF. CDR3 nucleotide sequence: TGCAGTGCCCCCTTAGCGGGAGGGGAGACCCAGTACTTC.

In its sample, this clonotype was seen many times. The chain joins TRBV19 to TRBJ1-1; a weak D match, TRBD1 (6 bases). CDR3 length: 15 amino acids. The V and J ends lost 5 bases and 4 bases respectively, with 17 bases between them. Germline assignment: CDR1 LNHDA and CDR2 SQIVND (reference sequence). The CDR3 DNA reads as TGTGCCAGTAGTGTGGGGGCCGAGTATCTCACTGAAGCTTTCTTT. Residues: CASSVGAEYLTEAFF.

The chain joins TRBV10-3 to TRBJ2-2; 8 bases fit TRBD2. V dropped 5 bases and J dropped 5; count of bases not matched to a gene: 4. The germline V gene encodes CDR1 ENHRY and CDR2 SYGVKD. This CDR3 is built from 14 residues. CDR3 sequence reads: CAISWASGTGELFF. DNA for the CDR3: TGTGCCATCAGTTGGGCTAGCGGGACCGGGGAGCTGTTTTTT.

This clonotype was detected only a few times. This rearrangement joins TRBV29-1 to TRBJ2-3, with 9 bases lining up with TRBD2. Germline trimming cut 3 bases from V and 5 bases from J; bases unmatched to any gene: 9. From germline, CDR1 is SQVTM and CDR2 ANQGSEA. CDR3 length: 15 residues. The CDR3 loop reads CSVERGGGALDTQYF. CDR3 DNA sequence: TGCAGCGTTGAGCGCGGCGGGGGGGCCCTAGATACGCAGTATTTT.

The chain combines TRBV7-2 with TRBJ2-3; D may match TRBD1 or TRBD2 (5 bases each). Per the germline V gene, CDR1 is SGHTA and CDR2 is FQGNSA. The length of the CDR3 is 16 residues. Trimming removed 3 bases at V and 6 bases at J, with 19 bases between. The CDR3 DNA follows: TGTGCCAGCAGCTTGGGACCATCCGGCCACACTGATACGCAGTATTTT. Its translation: CASSLGPSGHTDTQYF.

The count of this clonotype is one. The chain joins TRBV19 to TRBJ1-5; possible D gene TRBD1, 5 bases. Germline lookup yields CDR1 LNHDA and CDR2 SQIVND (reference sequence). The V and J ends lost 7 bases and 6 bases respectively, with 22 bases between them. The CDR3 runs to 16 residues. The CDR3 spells CASNRRGLIGFQPQHF. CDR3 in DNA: TGTGCCAGTAATCGGAGGGGTCTCATAGGATTTCAGCCCCAGCATTTT.

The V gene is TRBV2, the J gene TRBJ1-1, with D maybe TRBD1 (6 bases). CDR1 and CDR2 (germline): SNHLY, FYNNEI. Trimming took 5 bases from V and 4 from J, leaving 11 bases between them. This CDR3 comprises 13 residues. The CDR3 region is CASSKQGGTEAFF. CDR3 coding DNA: TGTGCCAGCAGTAAACAGGGAGGCACTGAAGCTTTCTTT.

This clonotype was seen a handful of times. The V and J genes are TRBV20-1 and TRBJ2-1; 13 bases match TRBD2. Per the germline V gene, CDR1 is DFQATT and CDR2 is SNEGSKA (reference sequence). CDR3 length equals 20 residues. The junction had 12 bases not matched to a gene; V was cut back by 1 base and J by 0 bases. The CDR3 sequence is CSARGQRTSGGSTSYNEQFF. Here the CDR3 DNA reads TGCAGTGCTAGAGGGCAGCGGACTAGCGGGGGAAGTACCTCCTACAATGAGCAGTTCTTC.

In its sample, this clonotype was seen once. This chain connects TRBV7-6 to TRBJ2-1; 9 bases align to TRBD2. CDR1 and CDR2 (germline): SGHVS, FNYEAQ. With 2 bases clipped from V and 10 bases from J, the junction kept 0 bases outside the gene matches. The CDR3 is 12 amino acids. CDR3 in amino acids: CASSLLAGEQFF. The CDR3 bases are TGTGCCAGCAGCTTACTAGCGGGAGAGCAGTTCTTC.

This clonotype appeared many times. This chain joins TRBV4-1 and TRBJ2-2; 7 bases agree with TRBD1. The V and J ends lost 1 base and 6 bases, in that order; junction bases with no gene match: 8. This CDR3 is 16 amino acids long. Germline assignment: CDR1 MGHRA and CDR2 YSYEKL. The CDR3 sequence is CASSQAGQLLSGELFF. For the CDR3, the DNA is TGCGCCAGCAGCCAAGCGGGACAGTTACTCTCCGGGGAGCTGTTTTTT.

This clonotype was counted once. The CDR3 nucleotides read TGTGCCAGCAGTTTTGCGGGACAGGGGTCCGATTCACCCCTCCACTTT. Protein product: CASSFAGQGSDSPLHF. The chain employs TRBV7-9 and TRBJ1-6; 10 bases map to TRBD1. Germline CDR1 SEHNR, CDR2 FQNEAQ (reference sequence). With V trimmed by 6 bases and J by 8 bases, 10 bases remained unmatched. The length of the CDR3 is 16 residues.

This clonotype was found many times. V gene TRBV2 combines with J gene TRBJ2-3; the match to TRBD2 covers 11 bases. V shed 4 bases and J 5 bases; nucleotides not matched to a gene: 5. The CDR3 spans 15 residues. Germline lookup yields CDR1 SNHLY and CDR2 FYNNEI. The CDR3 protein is CASSVAGGDVDTQYF. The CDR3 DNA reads TGTGCCAGCAGTGTAGCGGGGGGGGACGTAGATACGCAGTATTTT.

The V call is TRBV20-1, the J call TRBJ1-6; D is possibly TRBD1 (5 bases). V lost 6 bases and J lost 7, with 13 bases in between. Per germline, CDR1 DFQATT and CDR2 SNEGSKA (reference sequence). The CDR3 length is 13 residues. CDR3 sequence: CSAQGPFNSPLHF. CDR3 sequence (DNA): TGCAGTGCCCAGGGTCCTTTCAATTCACCCCTCCACTTT.

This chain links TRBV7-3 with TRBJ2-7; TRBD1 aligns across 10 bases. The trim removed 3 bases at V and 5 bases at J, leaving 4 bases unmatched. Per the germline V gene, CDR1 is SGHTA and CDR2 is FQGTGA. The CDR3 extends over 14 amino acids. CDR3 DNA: TGTGCCAGCAGCTTGACAGGGGGCCGCGACGAGCAGTACTTC. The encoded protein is CASSLTGGRDEQYF.

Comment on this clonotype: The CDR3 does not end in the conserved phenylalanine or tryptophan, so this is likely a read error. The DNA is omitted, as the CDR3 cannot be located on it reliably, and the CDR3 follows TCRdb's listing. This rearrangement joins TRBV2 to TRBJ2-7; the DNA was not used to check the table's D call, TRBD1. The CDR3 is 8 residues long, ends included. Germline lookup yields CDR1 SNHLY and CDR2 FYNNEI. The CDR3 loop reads CASSFPGT.

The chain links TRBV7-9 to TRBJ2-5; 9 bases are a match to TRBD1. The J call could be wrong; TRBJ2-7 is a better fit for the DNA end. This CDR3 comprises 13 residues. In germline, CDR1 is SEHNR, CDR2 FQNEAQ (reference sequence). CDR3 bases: TGTGCCAGCAGCGGGGACAGGGTCCACGAGCAGTACTTC. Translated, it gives CASSGDRVHEQYF.

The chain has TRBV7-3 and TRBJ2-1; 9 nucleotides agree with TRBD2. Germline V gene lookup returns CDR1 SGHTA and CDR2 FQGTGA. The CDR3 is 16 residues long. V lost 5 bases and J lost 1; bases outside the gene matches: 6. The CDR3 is CASSPSSGGSYNEQFF. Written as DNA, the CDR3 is TGTGCCAGCAGCCCTAGTAGCGGGGGATCCTACAATGAGCAGTTCTTC.

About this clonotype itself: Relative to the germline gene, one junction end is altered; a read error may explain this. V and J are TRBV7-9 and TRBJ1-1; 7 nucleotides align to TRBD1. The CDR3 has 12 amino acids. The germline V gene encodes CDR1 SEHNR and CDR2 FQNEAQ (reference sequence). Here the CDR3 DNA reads TGCGCCAGCAGCAACCGGGACAGCGAAGCTTTCTTT. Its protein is CASSNRDSEAFF. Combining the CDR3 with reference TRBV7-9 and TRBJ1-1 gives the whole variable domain DTGVSQNPRHKITKRGQNVTFRCDPISEHNRLYWYRQTLGQGPEFLTYFQNEAQLEKSRLLSDRFSAERPKGSFSTLEIQRTEQGDSAMYLCASSNRDSEAFFGQGTRLTVV.

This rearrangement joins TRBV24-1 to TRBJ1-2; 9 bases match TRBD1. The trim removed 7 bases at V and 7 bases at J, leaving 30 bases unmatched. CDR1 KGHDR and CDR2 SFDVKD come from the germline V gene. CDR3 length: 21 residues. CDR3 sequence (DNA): TGTGCCACCAGCCAAGGCGGCCCGACCGGGACAGGGCCCGATGGCTATGGTGGCTACACCTTC. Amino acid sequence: CATSQGGPTGTGPDGYGGYTF.

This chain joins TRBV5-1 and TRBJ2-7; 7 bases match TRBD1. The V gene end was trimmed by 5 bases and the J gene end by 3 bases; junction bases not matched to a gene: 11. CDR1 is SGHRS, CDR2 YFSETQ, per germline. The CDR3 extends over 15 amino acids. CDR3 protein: CASSTDRAEYYEQYF. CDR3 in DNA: TGCGCCAGCAGTACAGACAGGGCGGAGTACTACGAGCAGTACTTC.

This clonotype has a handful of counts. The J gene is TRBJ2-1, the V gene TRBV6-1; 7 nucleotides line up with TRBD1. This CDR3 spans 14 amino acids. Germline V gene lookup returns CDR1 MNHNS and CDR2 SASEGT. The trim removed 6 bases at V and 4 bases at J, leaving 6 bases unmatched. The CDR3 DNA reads TGTGCCAGCAGAGGACCGGGACAGTACAATGAGCAGTTCTTC. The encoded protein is CASRGPGQYNEQFF.

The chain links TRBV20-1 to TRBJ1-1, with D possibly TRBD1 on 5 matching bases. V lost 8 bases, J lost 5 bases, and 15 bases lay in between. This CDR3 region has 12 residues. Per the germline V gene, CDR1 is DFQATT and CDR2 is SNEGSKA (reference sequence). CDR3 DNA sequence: TGCAGTACTTGGGGCGTGGGGACTGAAGCTTTCTTT. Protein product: CSTWGVGTEAFF.

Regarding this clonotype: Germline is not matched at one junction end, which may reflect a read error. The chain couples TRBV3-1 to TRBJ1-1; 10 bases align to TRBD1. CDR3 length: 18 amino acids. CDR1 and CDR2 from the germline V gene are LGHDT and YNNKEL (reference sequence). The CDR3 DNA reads TGTGCCAGCAGTCGCAGACATCCGGGACAGGGGCATCACACTGGAGCTTTCTTT. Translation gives CASSRRHPGQGHHTGAFF.

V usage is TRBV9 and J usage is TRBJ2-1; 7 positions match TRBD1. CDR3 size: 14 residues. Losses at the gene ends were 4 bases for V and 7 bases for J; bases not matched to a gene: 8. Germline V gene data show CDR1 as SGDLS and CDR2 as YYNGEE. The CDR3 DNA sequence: TGTGCCAGCAGCCAAGAGGGACAGTTGAATGAGCAGTTCTTC. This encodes CASSQEGQLNEQFF.

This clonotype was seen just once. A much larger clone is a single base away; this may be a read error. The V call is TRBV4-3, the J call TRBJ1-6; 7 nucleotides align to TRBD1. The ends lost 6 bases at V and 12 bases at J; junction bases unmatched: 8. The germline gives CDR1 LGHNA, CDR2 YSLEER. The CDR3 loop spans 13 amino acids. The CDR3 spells CASSRTGELPLHF. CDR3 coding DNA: TGCGCCAGCAGTCGAACAGGGGAGTTACCCCTCCACTTT.

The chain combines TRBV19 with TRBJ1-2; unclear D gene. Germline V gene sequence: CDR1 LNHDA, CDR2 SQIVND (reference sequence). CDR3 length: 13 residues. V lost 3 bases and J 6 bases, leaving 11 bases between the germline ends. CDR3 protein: CASSIGDVNGYTF. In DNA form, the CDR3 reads TGTGCCAGTAGTATCGGAGATGTGAATGGCTACACCTTC.